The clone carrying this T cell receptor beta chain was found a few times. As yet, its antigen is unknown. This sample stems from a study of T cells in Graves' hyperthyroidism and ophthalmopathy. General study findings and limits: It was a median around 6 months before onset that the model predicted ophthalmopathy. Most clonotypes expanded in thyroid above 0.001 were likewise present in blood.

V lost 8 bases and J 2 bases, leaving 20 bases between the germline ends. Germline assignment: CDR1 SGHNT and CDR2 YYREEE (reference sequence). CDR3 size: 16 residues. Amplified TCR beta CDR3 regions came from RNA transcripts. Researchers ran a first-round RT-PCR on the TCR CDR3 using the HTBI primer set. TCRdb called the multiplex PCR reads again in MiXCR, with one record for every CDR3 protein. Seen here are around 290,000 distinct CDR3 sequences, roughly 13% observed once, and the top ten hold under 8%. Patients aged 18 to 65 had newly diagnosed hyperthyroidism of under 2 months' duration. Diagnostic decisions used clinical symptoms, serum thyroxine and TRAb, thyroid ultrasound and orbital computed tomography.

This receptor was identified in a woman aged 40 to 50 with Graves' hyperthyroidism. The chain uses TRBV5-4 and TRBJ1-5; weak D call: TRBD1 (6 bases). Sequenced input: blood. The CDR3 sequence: CARLKQGKGCNQPQHF. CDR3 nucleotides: TGTGCCAGGTTGAAACAGGGAAAGGGATGCAATCAGCCCCAGCATTTT.